The source of this T cell receptor beta chain is a study of identical twins. Study-level results: For out-of-frame alpha sequences shared by twins, low generation probability was in excess. With abundant cord blood beta clonotypes, insertions were fewer; memory repertoires showed no such pattern. Compared with models, monozygotic twins showed more out-of-frame TCR alpha sharing.

Details on this clonotype: As yet, its antigen is unknown.

Via MiXCR, TCRdb re-called the 5' RACE reads, giving one row per CDR3 protein. The data show hundreds of thousands of distinct CDR3 sequences, about 20% seen once. Everyone who donated was a healthy Caucasian. The V end lost 4 bases, the J end lost 4 bases, and 10 bases lay between the germline ends. CDR3 length equals 13 residues. The germline V gene encodes CDR1 LNHDA and CDR2 SQIVND (reference sequence). These data are also associated with another study on yellow fever vaccine responses in identical twins.

The specimen was CD4+ T cells sorted from blood. The chain employs TRBV19 and TRBJ2-5; D remains ambiguous. The receptor was isolated from a young woman in good health. Here the CDR3 DNA reads TGTGCCAGTAGTAGGGTAGTATCAGAGACCCAGTACTTC. Translation gives CASSRVVSETQYF.